The present entry profiles one T cell receptor (beta chain) with its context. Its antigen is still unknown. A second PCR of about 6 to 11 cycles used a sample-barcoded 5' primer and a J-beta primer mix. One entry per CDR3 protein results from TCRdb running MiXCR on the 5' RACE reads. The repertoire holds roughly 800,000 distinct CDR3 sequences, with roughly 24% as singletons. Isolation of PBMCs gave at least 7 million cells per sample. The sample originates from a study of blood T cells in healthy people across ages. The study's findings and limits: Total diversity from one million sequenced T cells was likely underestimated.

This sample was shared with a second study, whose subject was T cells of mothers and their children.

The sequencing sample was made of blood. This receptor was obtained from a boy younger than 18 in good health.

DNA for the CDR3: TGTGCCAGCAGCTACGGTACGTTGGATCAGCCCCAGCATTTT. It codes for CASSYGTLDQPQHF. The rearrangement joins TRBV2 to TRBJ1-5; D is unresolved. This CDR3 is built from 14 residues. Trimming cost V 6 bases and J 5 bases, with 14 bases left between them. Germline assignment: CDR1 SNHLY and CDR2 FYNNEI.